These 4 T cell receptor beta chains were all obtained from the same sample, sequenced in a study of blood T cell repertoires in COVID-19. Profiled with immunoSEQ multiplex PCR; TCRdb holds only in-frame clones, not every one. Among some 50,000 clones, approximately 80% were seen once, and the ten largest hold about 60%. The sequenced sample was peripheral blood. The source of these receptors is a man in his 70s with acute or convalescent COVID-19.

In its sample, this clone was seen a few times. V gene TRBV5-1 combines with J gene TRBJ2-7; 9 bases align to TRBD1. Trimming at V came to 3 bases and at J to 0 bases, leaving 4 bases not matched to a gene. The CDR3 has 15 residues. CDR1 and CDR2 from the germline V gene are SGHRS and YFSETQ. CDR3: CASSSRDRDSYEQYF. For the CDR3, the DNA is TGCGCCAGCAGCTCCCGGGACAGGGACTCCTACGAGCAGTACTTC.

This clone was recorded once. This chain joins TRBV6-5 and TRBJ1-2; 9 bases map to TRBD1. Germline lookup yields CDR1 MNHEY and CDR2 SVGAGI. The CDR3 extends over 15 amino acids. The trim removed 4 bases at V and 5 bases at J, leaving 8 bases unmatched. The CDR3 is CASSSNDRGAYGYTF. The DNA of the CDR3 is TGTGCCAGCAGTTCCAATGACAGGGGGGCGTATGGCTACACCTTC.

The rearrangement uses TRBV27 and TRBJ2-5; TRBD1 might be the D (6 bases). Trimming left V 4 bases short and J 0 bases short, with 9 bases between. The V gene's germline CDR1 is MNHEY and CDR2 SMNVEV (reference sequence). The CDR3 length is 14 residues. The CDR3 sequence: CASSSWDNQETQYF. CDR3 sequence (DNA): TGTGCCAGCAGTTCCTGGGACAACCAAGAGACCCAGTACTTC.

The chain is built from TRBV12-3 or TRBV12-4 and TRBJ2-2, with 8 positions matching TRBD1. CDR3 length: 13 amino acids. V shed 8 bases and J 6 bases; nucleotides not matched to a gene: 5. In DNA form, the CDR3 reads TGTGCCAGCTTGGCAGGGGGCTCCGGGGAGCTGTTTTTT. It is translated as CASLAGGSGELFF.